This record looks at one T cell receptor (beta chain) sequence and its context. Its antigen remains unknown. Germline values: CDR1 KGHDR, CDR2 SFDVKD. This CDR3 has 15 residues. Trimming cost V 3 bases and J 8 bases; bases outside gene matches: 8. These data are taken from a study of T cell repertoires in cytomegalovirus infection. The overall study: Public TCR beta signatures indicated both CMV infection and matching HLA type. Notes on the study in general: Cumulative frequency of public TCR beta families picked out carriers of CMV plus the relevant HLA.

TCRdb ran MiXCR on the reads and lists one entry per CDR3 protein. The table includes 350,000 to 450,000 distinct CDR3 sequences, 18% detected once. V is TRBV24-1 and J is TRBJ2-1, with 8 bases identical to TRBD2. Sample: PBMCs. This sequence originates from a human donor in good health (CMV status not recorded). Some clones in this sample may be carry-over from other donors' samples. The CDR3 protein is CATSDPGGGADEQFF. In nucleotides, the CDR3 is TGTGCCACCAGTGATCCGGGGGGGGGGGCGGATGAGCAGTTCTTC.